This T cell receptor beta chain was profiled in a study of cytomegalovirus exposure and HLA in healthy donors. Study observations and caveats: In an earlier analysis, in some 540 donors, most V segments appeared productive either ~87% or ~30% of the time. Three chains tied to CMV proved CMV antigen-specific in vitro. Serostatus for CMV was the only available immune exposure information. Reported findings show TCR beta sequences accurately forecast HLA-A and HLA-B alleles in most subjects.

In the case of this clone: Its cognate antigen is unknown.

The PCR made use of 60 Vbeta and 13 Jbeta primers. Only in-frame clones appear in the TCRdb table, and some are missing; sequencing was by immunoSEQ multiplex PCR. This table holds 150,000 to 200,000 clones, over 75% found once. With 3 bases clipped from V and 9 bases from J, the junction kept 13 bases outside the gene matches. This CDR3 region has 16 residues. Looked up from germline, CDR1 is LNHNV and CDR2 is YYDKDF (reference sequence). The receptor's source is a woman in her twenties or thirties in good health and CMV-seronegative. Sequenced input: PBMCs. The V and J genes are TRBV15 and TRBJ2-7, with 11 positions matching TRBD2. CDR3 nucleotides: TGTGCCACCAGCAGGACCACTAGCGGGGGCCCCTTCGGGCAGTACTTC. Residues: CATSRTTSGGPFGQYF.